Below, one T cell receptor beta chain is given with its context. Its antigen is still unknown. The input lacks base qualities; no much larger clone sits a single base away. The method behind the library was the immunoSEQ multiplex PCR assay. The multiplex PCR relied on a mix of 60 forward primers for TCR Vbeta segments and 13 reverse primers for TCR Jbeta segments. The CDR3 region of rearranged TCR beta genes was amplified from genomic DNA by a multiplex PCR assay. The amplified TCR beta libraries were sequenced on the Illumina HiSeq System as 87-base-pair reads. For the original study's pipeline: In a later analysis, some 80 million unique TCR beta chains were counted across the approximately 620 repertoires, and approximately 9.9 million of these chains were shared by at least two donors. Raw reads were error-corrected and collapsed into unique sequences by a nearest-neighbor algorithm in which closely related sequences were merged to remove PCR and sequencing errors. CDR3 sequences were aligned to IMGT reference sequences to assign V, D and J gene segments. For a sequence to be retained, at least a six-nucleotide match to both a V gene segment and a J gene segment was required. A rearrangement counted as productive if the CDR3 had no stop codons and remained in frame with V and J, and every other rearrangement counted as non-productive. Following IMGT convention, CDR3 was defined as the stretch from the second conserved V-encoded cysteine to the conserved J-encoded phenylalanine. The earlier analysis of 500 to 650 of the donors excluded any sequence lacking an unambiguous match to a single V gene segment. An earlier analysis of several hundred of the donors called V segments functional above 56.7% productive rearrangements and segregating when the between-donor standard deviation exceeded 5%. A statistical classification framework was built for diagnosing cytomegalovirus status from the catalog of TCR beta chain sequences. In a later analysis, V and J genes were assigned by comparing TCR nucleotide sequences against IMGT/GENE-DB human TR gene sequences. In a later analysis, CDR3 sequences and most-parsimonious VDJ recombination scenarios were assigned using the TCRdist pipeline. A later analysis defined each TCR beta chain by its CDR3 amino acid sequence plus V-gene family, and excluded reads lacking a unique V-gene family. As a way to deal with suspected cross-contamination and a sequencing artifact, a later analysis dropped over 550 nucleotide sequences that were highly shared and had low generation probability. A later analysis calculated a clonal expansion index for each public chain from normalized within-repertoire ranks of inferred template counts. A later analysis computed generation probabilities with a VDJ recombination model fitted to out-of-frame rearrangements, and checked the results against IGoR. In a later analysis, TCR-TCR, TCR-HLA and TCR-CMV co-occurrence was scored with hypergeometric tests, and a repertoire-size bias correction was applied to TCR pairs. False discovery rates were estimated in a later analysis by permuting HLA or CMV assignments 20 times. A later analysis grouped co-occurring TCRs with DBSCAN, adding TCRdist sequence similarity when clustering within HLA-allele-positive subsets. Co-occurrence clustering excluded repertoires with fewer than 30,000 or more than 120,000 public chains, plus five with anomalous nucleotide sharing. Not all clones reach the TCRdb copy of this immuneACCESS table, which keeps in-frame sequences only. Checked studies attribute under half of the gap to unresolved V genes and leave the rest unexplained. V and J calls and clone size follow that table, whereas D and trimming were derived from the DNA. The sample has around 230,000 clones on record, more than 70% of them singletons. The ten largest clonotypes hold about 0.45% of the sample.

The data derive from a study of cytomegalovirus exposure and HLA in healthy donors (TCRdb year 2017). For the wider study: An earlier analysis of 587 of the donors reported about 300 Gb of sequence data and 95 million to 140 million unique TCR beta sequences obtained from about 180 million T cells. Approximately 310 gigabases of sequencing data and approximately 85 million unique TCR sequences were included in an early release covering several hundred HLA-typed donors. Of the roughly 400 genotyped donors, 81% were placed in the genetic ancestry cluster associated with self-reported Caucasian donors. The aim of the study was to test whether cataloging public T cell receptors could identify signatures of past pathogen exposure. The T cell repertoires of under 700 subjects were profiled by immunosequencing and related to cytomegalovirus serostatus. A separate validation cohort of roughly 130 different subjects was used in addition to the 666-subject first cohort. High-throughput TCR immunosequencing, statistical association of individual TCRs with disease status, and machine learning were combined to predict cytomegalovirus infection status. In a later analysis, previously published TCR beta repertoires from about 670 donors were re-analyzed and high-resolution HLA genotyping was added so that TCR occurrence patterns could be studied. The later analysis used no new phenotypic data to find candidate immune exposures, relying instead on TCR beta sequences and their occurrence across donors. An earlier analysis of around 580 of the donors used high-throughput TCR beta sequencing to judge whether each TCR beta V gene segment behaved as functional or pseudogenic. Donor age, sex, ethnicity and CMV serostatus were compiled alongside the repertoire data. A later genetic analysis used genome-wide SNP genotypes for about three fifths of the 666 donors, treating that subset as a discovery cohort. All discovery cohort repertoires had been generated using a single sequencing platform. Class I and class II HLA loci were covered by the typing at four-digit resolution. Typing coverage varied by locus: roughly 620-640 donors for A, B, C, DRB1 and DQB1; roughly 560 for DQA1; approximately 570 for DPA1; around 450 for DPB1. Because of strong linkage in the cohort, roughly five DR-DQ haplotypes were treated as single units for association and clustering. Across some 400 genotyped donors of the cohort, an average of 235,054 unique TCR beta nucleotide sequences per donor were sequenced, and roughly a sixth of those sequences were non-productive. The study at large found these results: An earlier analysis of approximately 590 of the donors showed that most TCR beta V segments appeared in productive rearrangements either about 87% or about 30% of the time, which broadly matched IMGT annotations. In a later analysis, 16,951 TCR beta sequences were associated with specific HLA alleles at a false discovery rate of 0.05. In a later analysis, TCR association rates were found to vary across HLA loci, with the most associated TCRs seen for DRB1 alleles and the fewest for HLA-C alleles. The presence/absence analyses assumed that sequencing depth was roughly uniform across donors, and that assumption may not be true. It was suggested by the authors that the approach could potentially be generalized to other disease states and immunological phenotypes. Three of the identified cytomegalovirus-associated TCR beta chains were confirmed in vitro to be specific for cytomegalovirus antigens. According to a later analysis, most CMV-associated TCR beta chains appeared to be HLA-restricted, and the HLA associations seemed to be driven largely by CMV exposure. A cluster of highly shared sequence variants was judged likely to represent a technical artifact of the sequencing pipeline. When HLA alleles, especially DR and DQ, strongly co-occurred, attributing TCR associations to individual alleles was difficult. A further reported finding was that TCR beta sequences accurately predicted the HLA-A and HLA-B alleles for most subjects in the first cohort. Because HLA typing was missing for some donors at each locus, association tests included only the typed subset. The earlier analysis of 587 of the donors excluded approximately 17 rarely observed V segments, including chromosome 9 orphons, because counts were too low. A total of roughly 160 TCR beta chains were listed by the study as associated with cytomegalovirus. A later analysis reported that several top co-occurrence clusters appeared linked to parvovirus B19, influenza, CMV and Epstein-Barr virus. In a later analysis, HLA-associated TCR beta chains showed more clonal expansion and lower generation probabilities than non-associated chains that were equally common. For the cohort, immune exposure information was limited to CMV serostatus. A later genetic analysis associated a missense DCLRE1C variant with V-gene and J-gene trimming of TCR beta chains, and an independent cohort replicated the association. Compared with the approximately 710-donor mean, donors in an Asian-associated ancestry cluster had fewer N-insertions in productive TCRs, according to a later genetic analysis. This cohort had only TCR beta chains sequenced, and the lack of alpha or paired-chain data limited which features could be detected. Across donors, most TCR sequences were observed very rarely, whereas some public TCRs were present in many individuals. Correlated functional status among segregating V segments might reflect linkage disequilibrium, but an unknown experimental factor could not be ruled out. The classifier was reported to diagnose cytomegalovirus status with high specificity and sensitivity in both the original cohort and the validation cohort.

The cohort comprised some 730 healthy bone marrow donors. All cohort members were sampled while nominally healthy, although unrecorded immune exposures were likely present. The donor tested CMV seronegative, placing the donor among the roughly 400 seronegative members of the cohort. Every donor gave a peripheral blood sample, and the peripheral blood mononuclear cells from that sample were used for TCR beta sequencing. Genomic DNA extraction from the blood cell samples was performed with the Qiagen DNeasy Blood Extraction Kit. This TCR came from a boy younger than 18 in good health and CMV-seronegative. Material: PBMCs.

The bases are TGTGCCTGGACCCGGTCACTAGCGGGGTACGAGCAGTACTTC. This translates into CAWTRSLAGYEQYF. The chain couples TRBV30 to TRBJ2-7; the junction holds 10 bases that match TRBD2. At the junction V is shortened by 4 bases and J by 4 bases; bases outside the gene matches: 7. Reading from cysteine to phenylalanine, the CDR3 counts 14 amino acids. The only DNA kept is the CDR3, 42 bases in frame from the first base. Looking up the germline V gene (reference sequence) yields CDR1 GTSNPN and CDR2 SVGIG.